The rows below give T cell receptor beta chains drawn from one sample of a study of T cells after yellow fever vaccination. One entry per CDR3 protein, called by TCRdb with MiXCR from the 5' RACE reads. The sample yields hundreds of thousands of distinct CDR3 sequences, 20% to 25% seen once. Here the sequenced sample was PBMCs, taken less than 25 days after the first yellow fever vaccination. These receptors were taken from a man younger than 30 who received the YFV17D yellow fever vaccine. Each CDR3 is given with its conserved first and last residue. Fields, in order: J gene, V gene, clone size, D gene, CDR3 length, CDR3 DNA, CDR3 protein. A D gene is named only where the DNA matches it firmly. Expanded clones are given a class, and other clones once, few, many or no size at all.

TRBJ2-5 | TRBV20-1 | NA | TRBD2 | 13 | TGCAGTGCTATTACTAGCGGGGGAGAGACCCAGTACTTC | CSAITSGGETQYF
TRBJ1-1 | TRBV7-3 | NA | TRBD1 | 16 | TGTGCCAGCAGCTTAACAGTCGACAGGGGAAACACTGAAGCTTTCTTT | CASSLTVDRGNTEAFF
TRBJ2-1 | TRBV4-3 | NA | NA | 15 | TGCGCCAGCAGCCAAGCGGGGGCGGGGGACAATGAGCAGTTCTTC | CASSQAGAGDNEQFF
TRBJ1-1 | TRBV7-2 | few | TRBD1 | 15 | TGTGCCAGCAGCTTAGCCACAGGGGTAGGCACTGAAGCTTTCTTT | CASSLATGVGTEAFF
TRBJ2-1 | TRBV5-4 | NA | NA | 15 | TGTGCCAGCAGCTTGGCTAGGGATGATTCCGATGAGCAGTTCTTC | CASSLARDDSDEQFF
TRBJ2-3 | TRBV10-3 | few | TRBD2 | 12 | TGTGCCGGGGGGGGGAACACAGATACGCAGTATTTT | CAGGGNTDTQYF
TRBJ1-6 | TRBV12-3/TRBV12-4 | NA | NA | 16 | TGTGCCAGCAGTTTATTCAGAGGGAGTGATAATTCACCCCTCCACTTT | CASSLFRGSDNSPLHF
TRBJ2-5 | TRBV11-2 | few | NA | 15 | TGTGCCAGCAGCTTAGAAAGGGGGTTAGGAGAGACCCAGTACTTC | CASSLERGLGETQYF
TRBJ2-5 | TRBV18 | NA | TRBD1 | 16 | TGTGCCAGCTCACCACGCAGGGGGAGTCAAGGGGAGACCCAGTACTTC | CASSPRRGSQGETQYF
TRBJ2-1 | TRBV5-1 | many | TRBD1 | 14 | TGCGCCAGCAGCTTGGAGGGGGCCCCCGATGAGCAGTTCTTC | CASSLEGAPDEQFF
TRBJ2-2 | TRBV7-9 | NA | NA | 13 | TGTGCCAGCAGCTTTGCCAACACCGGGGAGCTGTTTTTT | CASSFANTGELFF
TRBJ2-1 | TRBV5-5 | few | NA | 15 | TGTGCCAGCAGCTTGGGAAAGGCAGCCTACAATGAGCAGTTCTTC | CASSLGKAAYNEQFF
TRBJ2-6 | TRBV7-8 | few | TRBD1 | 17 | TGTGCCAGCAGTACGCCGGGACAGTTCTCTGGGGCCAACGTCCTGACTTTC | CASSTPGQFSGANVLTF
TRBJ2-6 | TRBV5-1 | NA | NA | 15 | TGCGCCAGCGGACACGTTCTCTCTGGGGCCAACGTCCTGACTTTC | CASGHVLSGANVLTF
TRBJ2-1 | TRBV5-1 | NA | TRBD2 | 18 | TGCGCCAGCAGTTTTTCACTAGCGGGGGTAAGGGCCAACAATGAGCAGTTCTTC | CASSFSLAGVRANNEQFF
TRBJ1-5 | TRBV3-1 | NA | NA | 12 | TGTGCCAGCAGCCAAGATGAGCAGCCCCAGCATTTT | CASSQDEQPQHF
TRBJ1-6 | TRBV10-3 | NA | NA | 14 | TGTGCCATCAGTGATGATAAGGGGAATTCACCCCTCCACTTT | CAISDDKGNSPLHF
TRBJ1-6 | TRBV5-6 | NA | NA | 12 | TGTGCCAGCAGCTCAATAGGCTCACCCCTCCACTTT | CASSSIGSPLHF
TRBJ2-1 | TRBV4-3 | NA | NA | 15 | TGCGCCAGCAGCCAAGAGGCCAGCTCCTACAATGAGCAGTTCTTC | CASSQEASSYNEQFF
TRBJ1-6 | TRBV7-2 | NA | NA | 16 | TGTGCCAGCAGCTTATGGCAGGGCACCTATAATTCACCCCTCCACTTT | CASSLWQGTYNSPLHF
TRBJ2-5 | TRBV14 | NA | NA | 16 | TGTGCCAGCAGCCAAGGACGGGCAAGAGGAGTCGAGACCCAGTACTTC | CASSQGRARGVETQYF
TRBJ1-1 | TRBV2 | once | TRBD1 | 15 | TGTGCCAGCAGGGACAGGAAATTTGGAGGCACTGAAGCTTTCTTT | CASRDRKFGGTEAFF
TRBJ2-6 | TRBV2 | NA | NA | 17 | TGTGCCAGCAGTGGAGGGCCAGGTAGCTCTGGGGCCAACGTCCTGACTTTC | CASSGGPGSSGANVLTF
TRBJ2-4 | TRBV4-1 | NA | NA | 15 | TGCGCCAGCAGCCCGTTTTCGACAGGCAAAAACATTCAGTACTTC | CASSPFSTGKNIQYF
TRBJ1-4 | TRBV5-1 | NA | TRBD1 | 14 | TGCGCCAGCAGTCCCGACAGGGGAAGTGAAAAACTGTTTTTT | CASSPDRGSEKLFF
TRBJ2-1 | TRBV6-5 | NA | TRBD1 | 16 | TGTGCCAGCAGTTACTCCGGGACAGGGTGGTACAATGAGCAGTTCTTC | CASSYSGTGWYNEQFF
TRBJ2-3 | TRBV5-5 | few | NA | 14 | TGTGCCAGCAGCTTACCCTACAGGGTAGATACGCAGTATTTT | CASSLPYRVDTQYF
TRBJ1-6 | TRBV12-3/TRBV12-4 | many | TRBD1 | 15 | TGTGCCAGCAGTCGCGGACAGGGGGACAATTCACCCCTCCACTTT | CASSRGQGDNSPLHF
TRBJ1-4 | TRBV20-1 | NA | NA | 13 | TGCAGTGCTGCATTGTTCTCCCTGGAAAAACTGTTTTTT | CSAALFSLEKLFF
TRBJ1-5 | TRBV3-1 | NA | NA | 13 | TGTGCCAGCAGCCAAGATAATGGTCAGCCCCAGCATTTT | CASSQDNGQPQHF
TRBJ2-5 | TRBV2 | NA | NA | 13 | TGTGCCAGCAGTAGGGGCCTCTGGGAGACCCAGTACTTC | CASSRGLWETQYF
TRBJ1-2 | TRBV4-1 | NA | NA | 17 | TGCGCCAGCAGCCAAAGGGGGGGGCAGAACTCTAACTATGGCTACACCTTC | CASSQRGGQNSNYGYTF
TRBJ2-1 | TRBV7-3 | many | NA | 17 | TGTGCCAGCAGCCCTCACGGGGCACTAGCATCCTACAATGAGCAGTTCTTC | CASSPHGALASYNEQFF
TRBJ1-2 | TRBV5-1 | few | TRBD1 | 13 | TGCGCCAGCAGCCCCAGGGGGCGCGACGGCTACACCTTC | CASSPRGRDGYTF
TRBJ2-5 | TRBV5-1 | NA | TRBD1 | 14 | TGCGCCAGCAGCTCACAGGGGCTCCAAGAGACCCAGTACTTC | CASSSQGLQETQYF
TRBJ1-2 | TRBV5-1 | few | NA | 16 | TGCGCCAGCAGCTTGCAAGGCGGAACCTCTAACTATGGCTACACCTTC | CASSLQGGTSNYGYTF
TRBJ2-5 | TRBV6-2/TRBV6-3 | few | TRBD2 | 16 | TGTGCCAGCAGGACCCTACTAGCGGGAGTACAAGAGACCCAGTACTTC | CASRTLLAGVQETQYF
TRBJ2-3 | TRBV14 | few | NA | 13 | TGTGCCAGCAGCCAAGACCATGGCAATACGCAGTATTTT | CASSQDHGNTQYF
TRBJ2-6 | TRBV25-1 | many | NA | 14 | TGTGCCAGCAGTGACAGCTCTGGGGCCAACGTCCTGACTTTC | CASSDSSGANVLTF
TRBJ1-1 | TRBV30 | NA | NA | 12 | TGTGCCTGGAGTGTAGGGTCTCTGTCAGCTTTCTTT | CAWSVGSLSAFF
TRBJ2-7 | TRBV4-1 | NA | NA | 14 | TGCGCCAGCAGCCAAGATCAGCTGGGCTACGAGCAGTACTTC | CASSQDQLGYEQYF
TRBJ2-3 | TRBV7-2 | NA | NA | 15 | TGTGTCAGCAGCTCCCAAGGGGTGGGAACAGATACGCAGTATTTT | CVSSSQGVGTDTQYF
TRBJ2-1 | TRBV5-5 | NA | NA | 12 | TGTGCCAGCAGATATTCCTACAATGAGCAGTTCTTC | CASRYSYNEQFF
TRBJ2-3 | TRBV7-9 | few | NA | 13 | TGTGCCAGCAGCCGCGGCCACATGAAAGTCCGGTATTTT | CASSRGHMKVRYF
TRBJ2-3 | TRBV10-3 | NA | NA | 12 | TGTGCCATCAGGGGGATCACAGATACGCAGTATTTT | CAIRGITDTQYF
TRBJ2-2 | TRBV11-3 | few | TRBD2 | 17 | TGTGCCAGCAGCTCTCCCGGGGGGGCCGTAGTCACCGGGGAGCTGTTTTTT | CASSSPGGAVVTGELFF
TRBJ2-1 | TRBV7-9 | NA | TRBD2 | 11 | TGTGCCAGCAGCTTAGTAGCGGGGCAGTTCTTC | CASSLVAGQFF
TRBJ1-1 | TRBV5-6 | many | NA | 14 | TGTGCCAGCAGCTTGCGGGGTCGGAACACTGAAGCTTTCTTT | CASSLRGRNTEAFF
TRBJ1-2 | TRBV20-1 | many | NA | 13 | TGCAGTGCCACGGCGGGGCTCCTCTATGGCTACACCTTC | CSATAGLLYGYTF
TRBJ2-1 | TRBV9 | NA | TRBD2 | 17 | TGTGCCAGCAGCGTAGGGGTAGCGGGGGGAACCTTAGCCGAGCAGTTCTTC | CASSVGVAGGTLAEQFF